The 16 T cell receptor beta chains below come from one sample, sequenced in a study of Tregs in tolerant kidney transplant recipients (dated 2019 in TCRdb). The protocol used for the library was the immunoSEQ multiplex PCR assay. What TCRdb holds here is the immuneACCESS table cut down to in-frame rearrangements. Part of the clones is not present; checked against another copy, under half of the missing clones reflect an unresolved V gene, and the others are unexplained. The sample table lists under 95,000 clones, approximately 89% of them with a count of one. Clones ranked in the top ten supply 0.34% of the sample. The time point label of this sample denotes: blood sample drawn before combined kidney and bone marrow transplant. Specimen: Tregs from blood, collected before the transplant. These receptor sequences come from a human donor who received a combined kidney and bone marrow transplant.

For the CDR3, the DNA is TGCGCCAGCAGCTCCGGGACAGGGGGCTCGGGAGAGACCCAGTACTTC. Amino acids: CASSSGTGGSGETQYF. This chain joins TRBV5-1 and TRBJ2-5; TRBD1 aligns across 12 bases. The V gene's germline CDR1 is SGHRS and CDR2 YFSETQ. The junction had 7 bases not matched to a gene; V was cut back by 3 bases and J by 4 bases. The CDR3 is made up of 16 amino acids.

J is TRBJ1-1 and V is TRBV5-6; perhaps TRBD1 as D (5 bases). The CDR3 spans 16 residues. Germline CDR1 SGHDT, CDR2 YYEEEE. The V and J ends lost 4 bases and 4 bases respectively, with 20 bases between them. The CDR3 region is CASSRRTERGVTEAFF. CDR3 nucleotide sequence: TGTGCCAGCAGCAGAAGGACCGAGAGAGGGGTCACTGAAGCTTTCTTT. The complete variable domain, with remaining parts taken from reference TRBV5-6 and TRBJ1-1, reads DAGVTQSPTHLIKTRGQQVTLRCSPKSGHDTVSWYQQALGQGPQFIFQYYEEEERQRGNFPDRFSGHQFPNYSSELNVNALLLGDSALYLCASSRRTERGVTEAFFGQGTRLTVV.

The CDR3 DNA follows: TGTGCCAGCAGCGTAGGAGGGTTGGGCACTGAAGCTTTCTTT. This sequence encodes CASSVGGLGTEAFF. The chain links TRBV9 to TRBJ1-1, with D hard to call. This CDR3 contains 14 residues. V gave up 0 bases and J gave up 4 bases, with 10 bases separating them. CDR1 and CDR2 (germline): SGDLS, YYNGEE.

This chain links TRBV28 with TRBJ2-1; D uncertain. The ends were cut back, 8 bases at V and 7 bases at J, with 18 bases in the middle. Germline assignment: CDR1 MDHEN and CDR2 SYDVKM. CDR3 length: 14 amino acids. The CDR3 loop reads CASHGPLRANEQFF. In DNA form, the CDR3 reads TGTGCCAGCCACGGTCCGTTACGGGCGAATGAGCAGTTCTTC.

V and J are TRBV19 and TRBJ2-2, with TRBD1 matching over 7 bases. V was pared by 6 bases and J by 0 bases, with 1 base of the junction left unmatched. Germline V gene data show CDR1 as LNHDA and CDR2 as SQIVND (reference sequence). This CDR3 comprises 14 residues. CDR3 nucleotide sequence: TGTGCCAGTAGGGGGACAGCGAACACCGGGGAGCTGTTTTTT. This encodes CASRGTANTGELFF. Together with reference TRBV19 and TRBJ2-2, the CDR3 gives the full variable domain: DGGITQSPKYLFRKEGQNVTLSCEQNLNHDAMYWYRQDPGQGLRLIYYSQIVNDFQKGDIAEGYSVSREKKESFPLTVTSAQKNPTAFYLCASRGTANTGELFFGEGSRLTVL.

This clone was observed a handful of times. This sequence joins TRBV6-6 and TRBJ1-1, with 7 bases that match TRBD1. There are 13 residues in the CDR3. V was clipped by 7 bases and J by 4 bases; unmatched bases: 6. Germline V gene sequence: CDR1 MNHNY, CDR2 SVGAGI (reference sequence). The CDR3 loop is CASTPHRGTEAFF. CDR3 nucleotides: TGTGCCAGCACTCCTCACAGGGGCACTGAAGCTTTCTTT.

The chain uses TRBV9 and TRBJ1-3; no definite D call. The CDR3 runs to 13 residues. Germline V gene lookup returns CDR1 SGDLS and CDR2 YYNGEE. The germline V and J ends were trimmed by 5 bases and 0 bases, with 6 bases remaining between them. The CDR3 DNA is TGTGCCAGCAGGTCTAGCTCTGGAAACACCATATATTTT. It specifies CASRSSSGNTIYF.

The rearrangement links TRBV11-2 to TRBJ2-5, with D unclear. V was cut by 7 bases and J by 5 bases, with 20 bases left in between. CDR3 length: 15 residues. Per the germline V gene, CDR1 is SGHAT and CDR2 is FQNNGV. CDR3 protein: CASTVDGGVRETQYF. Here the CDR3 DNA reads TGTGCCAGCACCGTCGACGGTGGGGTACGGGAGACCCAGTACTTC. Looking up the rest from reference TRBV11-2 and TRBJ2-5 gives the full variable domain: EAGVAQSPRYKIIEKRQSVAFWCNPISGHATLYWYQQILGQGPKLLIQFQNNGVVDDSQLPKDRFSAERLKGVDSTLKIQPAKLEDSAVYLCASTVDGGVRETQYFGPGTRLLVL.

This chain links TRBV21-1 with TRBJ2-2; the table's D call, TRBD2, has no DNA check behind it. TRBV21-1 is classified as a pseudogene. The CDR3 is 17 amino acids. The CDR3 sequence is CASSKGLAGVDTGELFF. DNA of the CDR3: TGTGCCAGCAGCAAAGGCCTAGCGGGAGTAGATACCGGGGAGCTGTTTTTT.

The V and J genes are TRBV4-3 and TRBJ2-6; TRBD2 matches 10 bases. This CDR3 comprises 19 residues. CDR1 is LGHNA and CDR2 is YSLEER in the germline V gene. J gave up 2 bases and V 0 bases, and 7 bases lay outside the gene matches. The CDR3 here is CASSQEFLAGVTGANVLTF. Written as DNA, the CDR3 is TGCGCCAGCAGCCAAGAATTTCTAGCGGGAGTCACTGGGGCCAACGTCCTGACTTTC.

In this sample, this clone turned up a few times. The chain recombines TRBV5-1 with TRBJ1-5, with D perhaps TRBD1 (5 bases). The CDR3 spans 14 residues. With 4 bases removed from V and 7 bases from J, the gap between germline ends came to 15 bases. Germline CDR1 and CDR2: SGHRS and YFSETQ. In DNA, the CDR3 is TGCGCCAGCAGCCCCCAACCCGAGGGGCAGCCCCAGCATTTT. It translates to CASSPQPEGQPQHF.

The rearrangement uses TRBV10-2 and TRBJ2-7; 7 bases map to TRBD2. The length of the CDR3 is 13 residues. V lost 5 bases, J lost 0 bases, and 1 base stayed unmatched. Germline CDR1 reads WSHSY; CDR2 reads SAAADI. The CDR3 DNA reads as TGCGCCAGCAGTAGGGACTACTCCTACGAGCAGTACTTC. This sequence encodes CASSRDYSYEQYF.

This chain joins TRBV28 and TRBJ1-1; D possibly corresponds to TRBD1 (6 bases). Trimming left V 5 bases short and J 0 bases short, with 13 bases between. CDR1 and CDR2 (germline): MDHEN, SYDVKM. The CDR3 extends over 15 amino acids. CDR3 DNA: TGTGCCAGCAGTCCAGGGGATGGGATGAACACTGAAGCTTTCTTT. Translating gives CASSPGDGMNTEAFF.

The rearrangement links TRBV9 to TRBJ1-2; tentatively, D is TRBD1 (5 bases). Germline CDR1 reads SGDLS; CDR2 reads YYNGEE. The CDR3 extends over 13 amino acids. Deletions cut 3 bases from V and 5 bases from J, with 11 bases between. The CDR3 DNA sequence: TGTGCCAGCAGCGGCAGGGAGTTGTATGGCTACACCTTC. Amino acids: CASSGRELYGYTF.

A remark on this clone: The junction and the germline gene differ at one end; a read error may be behind it. J is TRBJ2-7 and V is TRBV4-3; 12 positions match TRBD2. The CDR3 length is 17 residues. Germline V gene lookup returns CDR1 LGHNA and CDR2 YSLEER. CDR3 sequence: CASSQEQGLAGTYEQYF. CDR3 nucleotide sequence: TGCGCCAGCAGTCAAGAGCAAGGACTAGCGGGAACCTACGAGCAGTACTTC.

In DNA, the CDR3 is TGCAGCATTAACCGGGACAGGGGTACAGATACGCAGTATTTT. Amino acids: CSINRDRGTDTQYF. The genes are TRBV29-1 and TRBJ2-3; 10 bases are a match to TRBD1. CDR1 SQVTM and CDR2 ANQGSEA come from the germline V gene. This CDR3 has 14 amino acids. V was pared by 8 bases and J by 3 bases, with 8 bases of the junction left unmatched.